This T cell receptor (beta chain) came from a study of tumor T cells in aggressive B-cell lymphoma. The ends were cut back, 0 bases at V and 7 bases at J, with 16 bases in the middle. The germline V gene has CDR1 LNHNV and CDR2 YYDKDF (reference sequence). This CDR3 has 15 amino acids. Data came from immunoSEQ multiplex PCR; TCRdb stores just in-frame clones and leaves some out. The repertoire has 4,500 or so clones, over 70% of them found once; the top ten carry 4% to 5%. The source is an adult with diffuse large B cell lymphoma. The chain uses TRBV15 and TRBJ2-7; weak D call: TRBD2 (5 bases). The sample taken for sequencing was tumor tissue. This CDR3 is CATSRDAQSGREQYF. The CDR3 DNA reads TGTGCCACCAGCAGAGATGCCCAAAGCGGCCGGGAGCAGTACTTC.